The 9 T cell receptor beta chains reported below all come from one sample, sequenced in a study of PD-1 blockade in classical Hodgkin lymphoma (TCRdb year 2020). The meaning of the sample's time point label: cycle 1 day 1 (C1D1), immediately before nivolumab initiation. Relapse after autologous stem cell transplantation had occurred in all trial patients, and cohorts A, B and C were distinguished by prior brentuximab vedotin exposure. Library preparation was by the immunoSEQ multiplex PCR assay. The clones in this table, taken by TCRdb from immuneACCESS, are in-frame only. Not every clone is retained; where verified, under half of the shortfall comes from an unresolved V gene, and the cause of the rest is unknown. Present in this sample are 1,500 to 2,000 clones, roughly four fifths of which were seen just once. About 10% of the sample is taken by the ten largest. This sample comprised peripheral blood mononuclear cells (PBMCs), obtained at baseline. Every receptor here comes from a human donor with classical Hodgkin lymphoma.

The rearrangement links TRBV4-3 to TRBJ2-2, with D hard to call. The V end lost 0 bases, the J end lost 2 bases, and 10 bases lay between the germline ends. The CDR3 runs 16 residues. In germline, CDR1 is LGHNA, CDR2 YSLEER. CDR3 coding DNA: TGCGCCAGCAGCCAAGATTGGGCCCAAAACACCGGGGAGCTGTTTTTT. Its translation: CASSQDWAQNTGELFF.

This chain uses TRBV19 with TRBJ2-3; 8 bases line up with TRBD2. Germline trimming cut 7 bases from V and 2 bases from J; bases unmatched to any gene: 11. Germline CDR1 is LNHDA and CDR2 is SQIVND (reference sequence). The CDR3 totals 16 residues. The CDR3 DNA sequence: TGTGCCAGTACCGATCTAAGGCGGGGGGACACAGATACGCAGTATTTT. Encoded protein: CASTDLRRGDTDTQYF.

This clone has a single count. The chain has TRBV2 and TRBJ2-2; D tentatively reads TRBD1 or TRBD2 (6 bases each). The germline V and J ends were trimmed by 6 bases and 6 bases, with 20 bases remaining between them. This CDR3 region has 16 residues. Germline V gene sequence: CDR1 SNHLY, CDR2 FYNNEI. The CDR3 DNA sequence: TGTGCCAGCAGCAAGCTGAGGGGGGCGGTCTCCGGGGAGCTGTTTTTT. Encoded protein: CASSKLRGAVSGELFF.

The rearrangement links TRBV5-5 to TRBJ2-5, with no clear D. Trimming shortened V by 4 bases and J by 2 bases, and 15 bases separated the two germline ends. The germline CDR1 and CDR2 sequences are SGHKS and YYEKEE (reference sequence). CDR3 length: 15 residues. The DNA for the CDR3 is TGTGCCAGCAGCACCTTGGCGGCTGTACAAGAGACCCAGTACTTC. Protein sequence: CASSTLAAVQETQYF.

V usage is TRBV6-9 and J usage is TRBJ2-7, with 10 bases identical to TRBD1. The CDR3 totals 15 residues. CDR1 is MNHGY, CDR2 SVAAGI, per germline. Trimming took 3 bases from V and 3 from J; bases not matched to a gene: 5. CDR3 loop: CASSYTRTGGYEQYF. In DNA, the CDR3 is TGTGCCAGCAGTTACACCAGGACAGGGGGCTACGAGCAGTACTTC.

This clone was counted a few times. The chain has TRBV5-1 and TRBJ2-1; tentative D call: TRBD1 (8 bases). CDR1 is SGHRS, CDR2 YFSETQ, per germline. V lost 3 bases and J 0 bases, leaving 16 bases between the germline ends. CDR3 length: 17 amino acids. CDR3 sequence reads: CASSYTGGVFSYNEQFF. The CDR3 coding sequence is TGCGCCAGCAGCTATACAGGGGGGGTCTTCTCCTACAATGAGCAGTTCTTC.

The CDR3 region is CASSMDERNTEAFF. The DNA for the CDR3 is TGTGCCAGTAGTATGGATGAACGTAACACTGAAGCTTTCTTT. The chain employs TRBV19 and TRBJ1-1; D is undetermined. V lost 3 bases, J lost 2 bases, and 10 bases lay in between. There are 14 residues in the CDR3. Germline CDR1 reads LNHDA; CDR2 reads SQIVND (reference sequence). The variable domain in full, completed from reference TRBV19 and TRBJ1-1, reads DGGITQSPKYLFRKEGQNVTLSCEQNLNHDAMYWYRQDPGQGLRLIYYSQIVNDFQKGDIAEGYSVSREKKESFPLTVTSAQKNPTAFYLCASSMDERNTEAFFGQGTRLTVV.

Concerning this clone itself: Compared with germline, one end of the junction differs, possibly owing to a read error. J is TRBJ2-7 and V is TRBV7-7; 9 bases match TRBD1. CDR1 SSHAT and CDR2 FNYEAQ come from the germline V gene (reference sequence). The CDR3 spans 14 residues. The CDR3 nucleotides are TGTGCTAGCAGCCCCGGGACAGGGATCCACGAGCAGTACTTC. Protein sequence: CASSPGTGIHEQYF.

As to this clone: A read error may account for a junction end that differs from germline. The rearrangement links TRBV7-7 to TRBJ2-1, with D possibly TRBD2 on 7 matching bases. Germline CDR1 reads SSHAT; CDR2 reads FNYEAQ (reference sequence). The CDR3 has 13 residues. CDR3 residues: CASSLRGPNEQFF. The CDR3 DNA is TGTGCTAGCAGCTTGCGGGGGCCCAATGAGCAGTTCTTC.